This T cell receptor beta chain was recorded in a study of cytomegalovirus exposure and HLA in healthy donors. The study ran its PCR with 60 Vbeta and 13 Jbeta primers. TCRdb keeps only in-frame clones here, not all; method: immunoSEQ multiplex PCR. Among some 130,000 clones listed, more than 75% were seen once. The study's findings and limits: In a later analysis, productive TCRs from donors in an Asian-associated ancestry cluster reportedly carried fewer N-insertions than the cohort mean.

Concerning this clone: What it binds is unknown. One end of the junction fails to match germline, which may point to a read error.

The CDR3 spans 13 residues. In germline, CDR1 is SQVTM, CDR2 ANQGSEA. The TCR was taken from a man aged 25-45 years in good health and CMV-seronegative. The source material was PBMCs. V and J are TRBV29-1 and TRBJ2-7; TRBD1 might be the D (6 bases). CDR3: CSAKDSRTYEQHF. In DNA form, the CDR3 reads TGCAGCGCGAAGGACAGTCGCACCTACGAGCAGCACTTC.